The T cell receptor (beta chain) described here comes from a study of graft-versus-host responses after intestinal transplantation. Produced via immunoSEQ multiplex PCR; TCRdb's table is partial and in-frame only. The table lists fewer than 15,000 clones, approximately 40% of them singletons. The CDR3 is made up of 14 amino acids. Trimming cost V 7 bases and J 5 bases, with 18 bases left between them. Germline CDR1 is SEHNR and CDR2 is FQNEAQ (reference sequence). Stimulators, about 200,000 irradiated and violet-dye-labeled cells, were plated with about 200,000 CFSE-labeled responder cells. This rearrangement joins TRBV7-9 to TRBJ2-7; D might be TRBD1 (6 bases). Sample: alloreactive CD8+ T cells from a mixed lymphocyte reaction culture, taken before intestinal transplant. Subset defined: CFSE-low proliferating T cells sorted from roughly six-day pre-transplant mixed lymphocyte reaction (GvH or HvG direction). The TCR originated in a human patient who received an intestinal transplant. The CDR3 sequence is CASNNQGLGDEQYF. In nucleotides, the CDR3 is TGTGCCAGCAACAATCAGGGGCTGGGTGACGAGCAGTACTTC.